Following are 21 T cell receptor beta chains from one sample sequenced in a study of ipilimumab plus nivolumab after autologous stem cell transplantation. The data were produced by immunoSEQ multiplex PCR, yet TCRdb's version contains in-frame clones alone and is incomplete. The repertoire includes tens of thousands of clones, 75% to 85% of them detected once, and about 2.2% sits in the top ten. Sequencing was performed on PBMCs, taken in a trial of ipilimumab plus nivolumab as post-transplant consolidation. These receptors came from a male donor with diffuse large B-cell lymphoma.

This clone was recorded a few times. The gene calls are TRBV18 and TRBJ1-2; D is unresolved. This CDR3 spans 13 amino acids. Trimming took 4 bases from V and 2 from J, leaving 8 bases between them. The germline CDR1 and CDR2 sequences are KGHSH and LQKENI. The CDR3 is CASSRPENYGYTF. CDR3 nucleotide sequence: TGTGCCAGCTCACGTCCGGAAAACTATGGCTACACCTTC.

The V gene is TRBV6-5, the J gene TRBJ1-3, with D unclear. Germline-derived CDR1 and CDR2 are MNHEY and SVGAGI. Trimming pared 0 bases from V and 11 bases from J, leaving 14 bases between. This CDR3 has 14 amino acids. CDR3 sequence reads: CASSYSPGRGPIYF. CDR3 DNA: TGTGCCAGCAGTTACTCCCCCGGTAGAGGCCCCATATATTTT.

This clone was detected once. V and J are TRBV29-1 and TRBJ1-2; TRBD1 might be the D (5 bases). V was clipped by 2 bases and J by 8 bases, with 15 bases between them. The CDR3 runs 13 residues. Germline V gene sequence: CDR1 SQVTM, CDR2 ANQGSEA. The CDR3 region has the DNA TGCAGCGTTGAAAAAGACAGCTGGTCCGGCTACACCTTC. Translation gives CSVEKDSWSGYTF. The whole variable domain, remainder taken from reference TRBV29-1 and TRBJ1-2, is SAVISQKPSRDICQRGTSLTIQCQVDSQVTMMFWYRQQPGQSLTLIATANQGSEATYESGFVIDKFPISRPNLTFSTLTVSNMSPEDSSIYLCSVEKDSWSGYTFGSGTRLTVV.

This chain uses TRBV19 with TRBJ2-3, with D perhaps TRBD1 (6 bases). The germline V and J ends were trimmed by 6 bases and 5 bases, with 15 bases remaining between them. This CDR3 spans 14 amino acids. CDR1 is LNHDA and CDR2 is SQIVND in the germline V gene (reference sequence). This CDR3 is CASSLDRGLDTQYF. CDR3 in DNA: TGTGCCAGTAGCTTGGACAGAGGGTTAGATACGCAGTATTTT.

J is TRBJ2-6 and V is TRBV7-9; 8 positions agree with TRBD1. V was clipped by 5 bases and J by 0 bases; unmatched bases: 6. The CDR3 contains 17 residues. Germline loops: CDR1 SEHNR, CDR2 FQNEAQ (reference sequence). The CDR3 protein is CASSPGQGFSGANVLTF. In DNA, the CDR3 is TGTGCCAGCAGCCCCGGACAGGGCTTCTCTGGGGCCAACGTCCTGACTTTC.

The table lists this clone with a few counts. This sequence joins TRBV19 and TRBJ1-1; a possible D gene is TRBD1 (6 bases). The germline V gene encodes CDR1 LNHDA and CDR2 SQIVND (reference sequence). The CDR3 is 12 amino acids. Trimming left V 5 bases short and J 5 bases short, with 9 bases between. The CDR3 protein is CASSVQGTEAFF. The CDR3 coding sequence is TGTGCCAGTAGTGTACAGGGAACTGAAGCTTTCTTT.

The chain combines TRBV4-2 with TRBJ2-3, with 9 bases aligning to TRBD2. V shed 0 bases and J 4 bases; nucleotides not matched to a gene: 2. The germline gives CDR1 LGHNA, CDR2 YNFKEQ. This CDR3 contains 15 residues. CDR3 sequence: CASSQDAGGPDTQYF. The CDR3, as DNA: TGTGCCAGCAGCCAAGATGCGGGGGGGCCAGATACGCAGTATTTT.

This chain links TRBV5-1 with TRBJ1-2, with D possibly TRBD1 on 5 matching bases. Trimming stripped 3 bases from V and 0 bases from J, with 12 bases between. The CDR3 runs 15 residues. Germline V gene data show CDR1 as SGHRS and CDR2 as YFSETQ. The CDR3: CASSSNPTANYGYTF. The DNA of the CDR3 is TGCGCCAGCAGCTCAAACCCGACAGCTAACTATGGCTACACCTTC.

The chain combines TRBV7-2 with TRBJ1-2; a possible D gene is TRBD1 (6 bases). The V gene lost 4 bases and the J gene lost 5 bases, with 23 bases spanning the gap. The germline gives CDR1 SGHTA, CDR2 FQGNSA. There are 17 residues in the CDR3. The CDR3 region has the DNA TGTGCCAGCAGCTCGCAGGGTGTCATCCGAAGGGGGTATGGCTACACCTTC. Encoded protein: CASSSQGVIRRGYGYTF.

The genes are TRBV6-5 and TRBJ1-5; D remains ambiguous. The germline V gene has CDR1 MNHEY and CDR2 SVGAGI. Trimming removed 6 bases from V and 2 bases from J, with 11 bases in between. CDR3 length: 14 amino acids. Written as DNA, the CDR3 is TGTGCCAGCAGCTTTCATAAGGGCAATCAGCCCCAGCATTTT. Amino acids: CASSFHKGNQPQHF.

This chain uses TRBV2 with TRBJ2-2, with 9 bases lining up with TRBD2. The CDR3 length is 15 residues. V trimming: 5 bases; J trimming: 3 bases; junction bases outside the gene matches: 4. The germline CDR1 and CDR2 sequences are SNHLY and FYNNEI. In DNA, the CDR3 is TGTGCCAGCAGTAACAGCGGGGGGTACACCGGGGAGCTGTTTTTT. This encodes CASSNSGGYTGELFF.

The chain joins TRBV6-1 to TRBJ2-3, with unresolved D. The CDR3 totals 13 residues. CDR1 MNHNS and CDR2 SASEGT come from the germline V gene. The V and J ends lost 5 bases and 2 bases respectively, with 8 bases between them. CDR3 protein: CASSPRLTDTQYF. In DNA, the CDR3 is TGTGCCAGCAGTCCTCGACTCACAGATACGCAGTATTTT.

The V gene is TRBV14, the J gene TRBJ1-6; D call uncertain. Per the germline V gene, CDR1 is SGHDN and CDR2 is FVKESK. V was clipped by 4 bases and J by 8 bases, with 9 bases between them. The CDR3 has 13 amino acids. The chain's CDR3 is CASSPRRDSPLHF. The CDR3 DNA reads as TGTGCCAGCAGCCCACGAAGGGATTCACCCCTCCACTTT.

CDR3 residues: CASRSPRGAGETQYF. The CDR3 DNA follows: TGTGCCAGCAGAAGCCCCAGGGGCGCAGGGGAGACCCAGTACTTC. The chain has TRBV6-5 and TRBJ2-5, with D possibly TRBD1 on 6 matching bases. This CDR3 has 15 residues. Germline V gene lookup returns CDR1 MNHEY and CDR2 SVGAGI. The germline V and J ends were trimmed by 6 bases and 5 bases, with 19 bases remaining between them.

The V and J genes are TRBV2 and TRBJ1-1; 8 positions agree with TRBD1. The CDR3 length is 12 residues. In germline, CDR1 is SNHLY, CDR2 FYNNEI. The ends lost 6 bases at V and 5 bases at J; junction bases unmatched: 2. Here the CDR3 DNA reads TGTGCCAGCAGACAGGGGGGTACTGAAGCTTTCTTT. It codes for CASRQGGTEAFF.

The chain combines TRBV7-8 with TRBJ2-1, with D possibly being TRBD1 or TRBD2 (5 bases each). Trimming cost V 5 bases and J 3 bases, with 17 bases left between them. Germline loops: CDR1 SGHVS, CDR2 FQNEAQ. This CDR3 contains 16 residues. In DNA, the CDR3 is TGTGCCAGCAGCCAGACATACCTGGGGGACTACAATGAGCAGTTCTTC. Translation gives CASSQTYLGDYNEQFF.

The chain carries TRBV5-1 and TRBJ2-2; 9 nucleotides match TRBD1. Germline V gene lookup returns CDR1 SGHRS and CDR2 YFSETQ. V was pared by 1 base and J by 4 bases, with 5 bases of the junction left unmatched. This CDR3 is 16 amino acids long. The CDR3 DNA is TGCGCCAGCAGCTTGCAGGGGACAGGGAGCACCGGGGAGCTGTTTTTT. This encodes CASSLQGTGSTGELFF.

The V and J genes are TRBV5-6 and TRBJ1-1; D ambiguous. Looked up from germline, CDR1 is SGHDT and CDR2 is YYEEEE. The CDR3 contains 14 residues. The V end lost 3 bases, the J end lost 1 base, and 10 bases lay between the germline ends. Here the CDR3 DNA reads TGTGCCAGCAGCTCATCGACGGAGAACACTGAAGCTTTCTTT. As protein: CASSSSTENTEAFF.

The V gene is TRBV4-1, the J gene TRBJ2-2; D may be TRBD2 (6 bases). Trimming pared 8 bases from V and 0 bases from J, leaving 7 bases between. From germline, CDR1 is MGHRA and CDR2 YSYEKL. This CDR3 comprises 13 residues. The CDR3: CASRDSNTGELFF. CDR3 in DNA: TGCGCCAGCCGGGACTCGAACACCGGGGAGCTGTTTTTT.

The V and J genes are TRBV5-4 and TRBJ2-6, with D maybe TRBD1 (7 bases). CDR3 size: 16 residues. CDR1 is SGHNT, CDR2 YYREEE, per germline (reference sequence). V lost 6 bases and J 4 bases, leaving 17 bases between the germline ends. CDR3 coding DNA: TGTGCCAGCACCGCGATGACAGGGAGGGGGGCCAACGTCCTGACTTTC. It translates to CASTAMTGRGANVLTF.

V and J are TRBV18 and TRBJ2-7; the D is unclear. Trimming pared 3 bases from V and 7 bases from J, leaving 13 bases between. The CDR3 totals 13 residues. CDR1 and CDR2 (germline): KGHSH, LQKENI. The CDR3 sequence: CASSPSPTREQYF. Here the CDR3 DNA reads TGTGCCAGCTCACCCTCCCCCACTCGGGAGCAGTACTTC.